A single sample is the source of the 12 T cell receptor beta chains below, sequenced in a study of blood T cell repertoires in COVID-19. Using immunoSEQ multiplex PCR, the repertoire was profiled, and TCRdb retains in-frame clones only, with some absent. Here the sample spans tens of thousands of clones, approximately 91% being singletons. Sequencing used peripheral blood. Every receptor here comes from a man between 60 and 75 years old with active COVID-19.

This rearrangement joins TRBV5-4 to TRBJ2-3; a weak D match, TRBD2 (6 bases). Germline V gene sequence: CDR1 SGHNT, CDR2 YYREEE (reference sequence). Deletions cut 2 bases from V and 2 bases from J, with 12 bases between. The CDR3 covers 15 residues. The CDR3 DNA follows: TGTGCCAGCAGCTTCTTCCGGGACTTCACAGATACGCAGTATTTT. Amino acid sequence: CASSFFRDFTDTQYF.

CDR3 DNA sequence: TGTGCCAGCAGCTTAGTCAGCGCGGGGTTCTACACAGATACGCAGTATTTT. It codes for CASSLVSAGFYTDTQYF. The chain is built from TRBV7-8 and TRBJ2-3, with a weak D call TRBD2 (6 bases). The CDR3 loop spans 17 amino acids. V shed 1 base and J shed 2 bases, with 16 bases lying between them. Germline-derived CDR1 and CDR2 are SGHVS and FQNEAQ.

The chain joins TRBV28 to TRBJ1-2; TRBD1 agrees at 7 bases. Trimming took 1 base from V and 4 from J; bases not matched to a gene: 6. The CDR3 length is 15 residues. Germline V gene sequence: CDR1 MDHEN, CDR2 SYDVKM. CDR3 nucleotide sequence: TGTGCCAGCAGTTTATCCCCAGGGGGAAGCTATGGCTACACCTTC. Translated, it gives CASSLSPGGSYGYTF.

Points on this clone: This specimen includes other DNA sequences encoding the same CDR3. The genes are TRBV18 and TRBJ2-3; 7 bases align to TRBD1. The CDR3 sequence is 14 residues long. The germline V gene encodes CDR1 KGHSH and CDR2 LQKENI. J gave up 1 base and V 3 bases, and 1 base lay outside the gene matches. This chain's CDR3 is CASSPGQGTDTQYF. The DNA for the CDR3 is TGTGCCAGCTCACCCGGACAGGGCACAGATACGCAGTATTTT. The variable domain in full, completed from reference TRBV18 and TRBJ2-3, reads NAGVMQNPRHLVRRRGQEARLRCSPMKGHSHVYWYRQLPEEGLKFMVYLQKENIIDESGMPKERFSAEFPKEGPSILRIQQVVRGDSAAYFCASSPGQGTDTQYFGPGTRLTVL.

The CDR3: CSAGRPGLGGTQYF. The DNA of the CDR3 is TGCAGCGCCGGACGGCCGGGACTGGGGGGGACCCAGTACTTC. This chain links TRBV29-1 with TRBJ2-5; D possibly corresponds to TRBD2 (6 bases). CDR1 SQVTM and CDR2 ANQGSEA come from the germline V gene. The V end was cut by 7 bases, the J end by 7 bases, with 22 bases between. CDR3 size: 14 residues.

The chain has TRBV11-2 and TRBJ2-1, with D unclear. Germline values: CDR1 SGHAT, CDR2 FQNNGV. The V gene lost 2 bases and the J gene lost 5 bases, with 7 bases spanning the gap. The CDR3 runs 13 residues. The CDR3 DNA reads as TGTGCCAGCAGCTTATATACACACAATGAGCAGTTCTTC. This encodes CASSLYTHNEQFF. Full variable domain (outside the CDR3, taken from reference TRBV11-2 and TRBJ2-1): EAGVAQSPRYKIIEKRQSVAFWCNPISGHATLYWYQQILGQGPKLLIQFQNNGVVDDSQLPKDRFSAERLKGVDSTLKIQPAKLEDSAVYLCASSLYTHNEQFFGPGTRLTVL.

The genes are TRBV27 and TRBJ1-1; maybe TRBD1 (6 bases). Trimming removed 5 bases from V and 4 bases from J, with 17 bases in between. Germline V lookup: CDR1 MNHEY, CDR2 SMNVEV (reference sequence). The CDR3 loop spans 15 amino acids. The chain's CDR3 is CASSPFWTAGTEAFF. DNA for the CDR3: TGTGCCAGCAGTCCGTTCTGGACAGCTGGCACTGAAGCTTTCTTT.

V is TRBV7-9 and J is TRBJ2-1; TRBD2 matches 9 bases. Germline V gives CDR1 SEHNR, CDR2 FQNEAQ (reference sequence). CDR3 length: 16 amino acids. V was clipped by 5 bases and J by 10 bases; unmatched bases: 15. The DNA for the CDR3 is TGTGCCAGCAGCCCTATGGGACTAGCAGGGCCGATGGAGCAGTTCTTC. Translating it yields CASSPMGLAGPMEQFF.

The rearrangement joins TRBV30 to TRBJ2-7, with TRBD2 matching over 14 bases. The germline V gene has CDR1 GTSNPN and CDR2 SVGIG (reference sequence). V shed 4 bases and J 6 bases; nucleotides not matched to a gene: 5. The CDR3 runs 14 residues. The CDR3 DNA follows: TGTGCCTGGAACGAGGGACTAGCGGGAGCCGAGCAGTACTTC. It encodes CAWNEGLAGAEQYF.

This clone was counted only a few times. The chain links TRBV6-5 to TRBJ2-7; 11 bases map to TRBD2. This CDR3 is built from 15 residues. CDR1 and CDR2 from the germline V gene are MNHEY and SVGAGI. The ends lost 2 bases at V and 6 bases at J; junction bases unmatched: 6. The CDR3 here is CASSYPSGRSGEQYF. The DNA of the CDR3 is TGTGCCAGCAGTTACCCTAGCGGGAGGTCGGGCGAGCAGTACTTC.

CDR3: CASSYLPSAGEQFF. CDR3 in DNA: TGTGCCAGCAGTTACCTCCCCTCTGCGGGAGAGCAGTTCTTC. This chain joins TRBV6-2 or TRBV6-3 and TRBJ2-1; the D gene is possibly TRBD2 (6 bases). CDR1 is MNHEY and CDR2 is SVGEGT in the germline V gene. This CDR3 comprises 14 residues. The V gene lost 2 bases and the J gene lost 10 bases, with 15 bases spanning the gap.

The CDR3 loop reads CASSPVAGDGYTF. The CDR3 coding sequence is TGCGCCAGCAGCCCCGTAGCCGGGGATGGCTACACCTTC. The chain couples TRBV4-1 to TRBJ1-2; no clear D gene. Germline CDR1 reads MGHRA; CDR2 reads YSYEKL. This CDR3 is built from 13 residues. V gave up 4 bases and J gave up 6 bases, with 12 bases separating them.